The sequence of this T cell receptor beta chain was determined in a study of blood T cells in healthy people across ages. The CDR3 runs 14 residues. Trimming shortened V by 1 base and J by 7 bases, and 11 bases separated the two germline ends. Germline CDR1 is LGHDT and CDR2 is YNNKEL (reference sequence). Primers used in a second PCR of about 7 to 12 cycles were a sample-barcoded 5' primer and a J-beta primer mix. TCRdb redid the calling of the 5' RACE reads with MiXCR, one entry per CDR3 protein. The sample lists around 1.7 million distinct CDR3 sequences; under 30% were seen once. The sequence was collected from a woman younger than 45 in good health. The specimen sequenced was blood. The chain recombines TRBV3-1 with TRBJ1-5; D unresolved. The DNA of the CDR3 is TGTGCCAGCAGCCAAGGGACCGTACAGCAGCCCCAGCATTTT. Translation gives CASSQGTVQQPQHF.